The clone carrying this TCR beta chain was counted between two and nine times. Antigen: not known. The germline CDR1 and CDR2 sequences are GTSNPN and SVGIG (reference sequence). The CDR3 totals 12 residues. Using a J-beta primer mix together with a sample-barcoded 5' primer, a second PCR was run for roughly 7 to 11 cycles. Every cDNA molecule bore a tag from a template-switch adaptor containing 12 random nucleotides. All samples yielded 3 million or more CDR3-containing paired-end reads. Using its own MiXCR run on the 5' RACE reads, TCRdb lists one record per CDR3 protein. The repertoire holds 650,000 to 1,000,000 distinct CDR3 sequences, with around 36% as singletons. These data come from a study of blood T cells in healthy people across ages. Study-level results: The study could not conclusively compare naive and antigen-experienced cells, given its unsorted PBMCs. The study regarded diversity estimates from one million T cells as underestimates.

The sample taken for sequencing was blood. The V gene is TRBV30, the J gene TRBJ2-4; D is ambiguous. The J call may be mistaken, given a closer DNA end match to TRBJ2-7. The sequence was obtained from a man aged 18 to 30 in good health. For the CDR3, the DNA is TGTGCCTGGAGTGAAAAGCCTGGCGAGCAGTACTTC. The encoded protein is CAWSEKPGEQYF.